This T cell receptor beta chain was identified during a study of CD8+ T cells in alopecia areata. As the sequencing template, cDNA was produced by extracting RNA and reverse transcribing it. Sequencing was performed with immunoSEQ multiplex PCR; in TCRdb, only in-frame clones are kept and a portion is missing. The data hold 150,000 to 200,000 clones, with about 60% observed a single time. Germline CDR1 SGHVS, CDR2 FQNEAQ. The V and J ends lost 1 base and 2 bases respectively, with 18 bases between them. CDR3 size: 17 residues. The material sequenced was CD4+ T cells sorted from blood, taken at week 0. V is TRBV7-8 and J is TRBJ2-7; D unresolved. The clonotype originates from a human donor with alopecia areata. DNA of the CDR3: TGTGCCAGCAGCTTAGTACCTAAAGGGCCGCCCCCCTACGAGCAGTACTTC. This encodes CASSLVPKGPPPYEQYF.